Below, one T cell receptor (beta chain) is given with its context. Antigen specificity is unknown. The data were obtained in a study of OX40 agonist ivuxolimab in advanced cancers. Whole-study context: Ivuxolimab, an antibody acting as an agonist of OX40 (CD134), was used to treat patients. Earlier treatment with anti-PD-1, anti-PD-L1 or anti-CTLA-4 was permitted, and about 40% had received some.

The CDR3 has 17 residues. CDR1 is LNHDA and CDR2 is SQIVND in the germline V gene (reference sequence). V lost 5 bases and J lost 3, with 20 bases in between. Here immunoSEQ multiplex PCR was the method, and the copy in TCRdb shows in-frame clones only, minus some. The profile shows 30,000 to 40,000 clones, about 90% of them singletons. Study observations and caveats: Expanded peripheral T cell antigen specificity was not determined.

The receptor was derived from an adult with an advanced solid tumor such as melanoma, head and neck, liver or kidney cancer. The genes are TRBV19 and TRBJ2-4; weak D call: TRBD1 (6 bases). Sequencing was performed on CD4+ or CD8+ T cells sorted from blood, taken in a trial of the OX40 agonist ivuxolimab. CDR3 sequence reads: CASSSRGTGSGKNIQYF. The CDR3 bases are TGTGCCAGTAGTTCCCGGGGAACAGGGTCAGGCAAAAACATTCAGTACTTC.